The text below deals with one T cell receptor beta chain. The antigen is undetermined. This sample is part of a study of cytomegalovirus exposure and HLA in healthy donors. Study outcomes and limitations: Prior analysis indicated that the majority of TCR beta V segments exhibited productivity approximately 87% or approximately 30% of the time. Equally common other TCR beta chains were less clonally expanded than HLA-associated ones, a later analysis found. TCR beta chain V- and J-gene trimming was linked, in a later analysis, to a missense variant in DCLRE1C.

This CDR3 region has 16 residues. The junction had 8 bases not matched to a gene; V was cut back by 3 bases and J by 3 bases. Germline V gene sequence: CDR1 SGHTA, CDR2 FQGNSA. PCR primers comprised 60 Vbeta and 13 Jbeta primers. Assay used: immunoSEQ multiplex PCR; TCRdb lists only in-frame clones, some missing. Altogether approximately 75,000 clones are present, over 60% being singletons, with the ten largest covering approximately 1%. The gene calls are TRBV7-2 and TRBJ2-7; 10 bases fit TRBD1. Material: PBMCs. The receptor was derived from a male donor in good health and CMV-seronegative. The CDR3 loop is CASSFAGQGFYYEQYF. The CDR3, as DNA: TGTGCCAGCAGCTTCGCGGGACAGGGGTTCTACTACGAGCAGTACTTC.